What follows are 32 T cell receptor beta chains derived from one specimen sequenced in a study of shared clonotypes between healthy human individuals. The protocol was immunoSEQ multiplex PCR, while the TCRdb copy is restricted to in-frame clones and leaves out a portion. This sample has approximately 2,000,000 clones, with 80% to 95% found just once. Sequencing was performed on naive CD4+ T cells from PBMCs. Subset meaning: CD45RA+ positively selected. Receptors originate from a young man in good health. Some clones in this sample may be carry-over from other donors' samples.

V and J are TRBV2 and TRBJ1-1; no reliable D call. Germline V gene sequence: CDR1 SNHLY, CDR2 FYNNEI. Trimming removed 7 bases at V and 6 bases at J, with 15 bases between. The CDR3 spans 13 residues. The CDR3 here is CASKRGPTPEAFF. The CDR3 DNA follows: TGTGCCAGCAAGAGAGGCCCGACTCCTGAAGCTTTCTTT.

The chain employs TRBV4-1 and TRBJ2-5; 7 bases map to TRBD2. With V trimmed by 4 bases and J by 5 bases, 13 bases remained unmatched. Germline lookup yields CDR1 MGHRA and CDR2 YSYEKL. The CDR3 extends over 16 amino acids. As DNA, the CDR3 is TGCGCCAGCAGCCCATTCGGAGCGGGGCCGGGGGAGACCCAGTACTTC. This gives the protein CASSPFGAGPGETQYF.

Concerning this clone itself: The same CDR3 is also encoded by other DNA sequences in this sample. This chain links TRBV5-1 with TRBJ1-5; 7 bases match TRBD1. Germline assignment: CDR1 SGHRS and CDR2 YFSETQ. There are 14 residues in the CDR3. The V and J ends lost 4 bases and 2 bases, in that order; junction bases with no gene match: 3. The CDR3 bases are TGCGCCAGCAGCCCTACAGGGGGCAATCAGCCCCAGCATTTT. Translated: CASSPTGGNQPQHF.

The V and J genes are TRBV5-4 and TRBJ1-2; the D gene is possibly TRBD1 (6 bases). V dropped 4 bases and J dropped 4 bases, with 11 bases sitting between them. Germline CDR1 SGHNT, CDR2 YYREEE (reference sequence). CDR3 size: 13 residues. The CDR3 DNA reads TGTGCCAGCAGCCCGGGGGCCCGCTATGGCTACACCTTC. As protein: CASSPGARYGYTF.

As DNA, the CDR3 is TGTGCCAGCAGTTTACCGAAGGGGTGGGGTGAAGCTTTCTTT. This translates into CASSLPKGWGEAFF. This chain links TRBV28 with TRBJ1-1; a weak D match, TRBD1 (5 bases). This CDR3 contains 14 residues. Germline loops: CDR1 MDHEN, CDR2 SYDVKM. Trimming cost V 2 bases and J 7 bases, with 14 bases left between them.

The chain is built from TRBV29-1 and TRBJ2-1; D gene unclear. CDR3 length: 14 residues. Germline CDR1 reads SQVTM; CDR2 reads ANQGSEA. Trimming pared 6 bases from V and 3 bases from J, leaving 15 bases between. CDR3 DNA: TGCAGCGTCCGTCTGTGGGATAACTACAATGAGCAGTTCTTC. It is translated as CSVRLWDNYNEQFF.

The chain joins TRBV28 to TRBJ1-1; D unclear. The germline V and J ends were trimmed by 2 bases and 3 bases, with 10 bases remaining between them. This CDR3 comprises 14 residues. Germline CDR1 is MDHEN and CDR2 is SYDVKM. This chain's CDR3 is CASSLVVKDTEAFF. CDR3 DNA sequence: TGTGCCAGCAGTTTAGTAGTAAAGGACACTGAAGCTTTCTTT.

The gene calls are TRBV7-7 and TRBJ1-3; D is ambiguous. The CDR3 loop spans 14 amino acids. Germline-derived CDR1 and CDR2 are SSHAT and FNYEAQ (reference sequence). Trimming left V 2 bases short and J 7 bases short, with 12 bases between. The CDR3 region has the DNA TGTGCCAGCAGCTTATCTCTCGCTAGTAACACCATATATTTT. Protein sequence: CASSLSLASNTIYF.

The genes are TRBV28 and TRBJ1-5, with D unresolved. CDR3 length: 12 residues. V was pared by 9 bases and J by 3 bases, with 9 bases between. The germline CDR1 and CDR2 sequences are MDHEN and SYDVKM. The CDR3 DNA reads as TGTGCCAGTTATATAAACAATCAGCCCCAGCATTTT. It translates to CASYINNQPQHF.

The rearrangement links TRBV27 to TRBJ2-7; D uncertain. Trimming cost V 4 bases and J 2 bases, with 15 bases left between them. Germline CDR1 and CDR2: MNHEY and SMNVEV (reference sequence). The CDR3 extends over 15 amino acids. CDR3 DNA sequence: TGTGCCAGCAGTTCCCTCGCCCGGACCACCTACGAGCAGTACTTC. Translated, it gives CASSSLARTTYEQYF.

The CDR3 nucleotides read TGTGCCAGTAGTATGGTACGGGGGAAAGCTTTCTTT. Protein: CASSMVRGKAFF. This chain joins TRBV19 and TRBJ1-1, with D tentatively TRBD1 (5 bases). Germline CDR1 and CDR2: LNHDA and SQIVND (reference sequence). The CDR3 covers 12 residues. The V end was cut by 3 bases, the J end by 9 bases, with 11 bases between.

The chain combines TRBV7-9 with TRBJ1-5; D gene uncertain. Trimming cost V 5 bases and J 11 bases, with 10 bases left between them. The CDR3 runs to 11 residues. Germline lookup yields CDR1 SEHNR and CDR2 FQNEAQ (reference sequence). The CDR3 region is CASSLGRAQHF. The CDR3 DNA reads TGTGCCAGCAGCCTAGGAAGAGCCCAGCATTTT.

The chain links TRBV27 to TRBJ2-1; D is uncertain. Trimming pared 3 bases from V and 4 bases from J, leaving 10 bases between. This CDR3 region has 14 residues. CDR1 and CDR2 from the germline V gene are MNHEY and SMNVEV (reference sequence). The CDR3 DNA sequence: TGTGCCAGCAGTTTCGGAGCCGCTTACAATGAGCAGTTCTTC. Translated: CASSFGAAYNEQFF.

The chain links TRBV28 to TRBJ1-5; 8 nucleotides align to TRBD1. Germline V lookup: CDR1 MDHEN, CDR2 SYDVKM. V trimming: 5 bases; J trimming: 9 bases; junction bases outside the gene matches: 18. The CDR3 is 17 amino acids. CDR3 DNA sequence: TGTGCCAGCAGTCCCGGGACAGGTGGGGGAGGGAAAAGGCCCCAGCATTTT. Residues: CASSPGTGGGGKRPQHF.

Of note for this clone: Within the sample, other DNA sequences also encode this same CDR3. The CDR3 here is CASSLVGSNTEAFF. For the CDR3, the DNA is TGTGCCAGCAGCTTAGTGGGTAGTAACACTGAAGCTTTCTTT. The chain is built from TRBV7-2 and TRBJ1-1, with D unresolved. The CDR3 has 14 amino acids. Trimming stripped 1 base from V and 2 bases from J, with 8 bases between. Looked up from germline, CDR1 is SGHTA and CDR2 is FQGNSA.

The chain has TRBV5-1 and TRBJ2-7, with D hard to call. Germline V CDR1 and CDR2: SGHRS, YFSETQ. This CDR3 spans 15 amino acids. The V end lost 4 bases, the J end lost 3 bases, and 17 bases lay between the germline ends. In nucleotides, the CDR3 is TGCGCCAGCAGCCCCCTGGCCGGCAAGGACTACGAGCAGTACTTC. Amino acid sequence: CASSPLAGKDYEQYF. Full variable domain (outside the CDR3, taken from reference TRBV5-1 and TRBJ2-7): KAGVTQTPRYLIKTRGQQVTLSCSPISGHRSVSWYQQTPGQGLQFLFEYFSETQRNKGNFPGRFSGRQFSNSRSEMNVSTLELGDSALYLCASSPLAGKDYEQYFGPGTRLTVT.

The rearrangement joins TRBV30 to TRBJ2-1; maybe TRBD1 (8 bases). V was clipped by 1 base and J by 2 bases, with 12 bases between them. There are 15 residues in the CDR3. The germline CDR1 and CDR2 sequences are GTSNPN and SVGIG (reference sequence). The CDR3 loop is CAWSEQGGTYNEQFF. The CDR3 coding sequence is TGTGCCTGGAGTGAACAGGGGGGGACCTACAATGAGCAGTTCTTC.

The J gene is TRBJ2-5, the V gene TRBV27; D call uncertain. V was pared by 3 bases and J by 7 bases, with 12 bases between. The CDR3 runs 13 residues. Germline CDR1 and CDR2: MNHEY and SMNVEV (reference sequence). CDR3 loop: CASSLTESLTQYF. The CDR3 DNA is TGTGCCAGCAGTTTGACGGAAAGCTTGACCCAGTACTTC.

In this sample, this clone turned up once. The chain has TRBV5-1 and TRBJ1-2; TRBD1 matches at 7 bases. J gave up 2 bases and V 3 bases, and 7 bases lay outside the gene matches. CDR1 is SGHRS, CDR2 YFSETQ, per germline. The CDR3 has 15 amino acids. In DNA, the CDR3 is TGCGCCAGCAGCTCGGTGACAGGGTCGAACTATGGCTACACCTTC. It translates to CASSSVTGSNYGYTF.

The chain is built from TRBV18 and TRBJ2-7; a weak D match, TRBD2 (6 bases). The CDR3 is made up of 15 amino acids. Germline lookup yields CDR1 KGHSH and CDR2 LQKENI. V shed 3 bases and J shed 0 bases, with 12 bases lying between them. CDR3 nucleotides: TGTGCCAGCTCACCCCCTCGGGGGTACTCCTACGAGCAGTACTTC. Translating it yields CASSPPRGYSYEQYF.

This chain connects TRBV30 to TRBJ2-7; weak D call: TRBD1 (5 bases). The CDR3 covers 14 residues. Deletions cut 4 bases from V and 1 base from J, with 14 bases between. Germline values: CDR1 GTSNPN, CDR2 SVGIG (reference sequence). The CDR3 region has the DNA TGTGCCTGGAACCAGGGTGTGAATTCCTACGAGCAGTACTTC. This translates into CAWNQGVNSYEQYF.

The chain is built from TRBV5-1 and TRBJ2-1, with 9 bases lining up with TRBD1. J lost 3 bases, V lost 0 bases, and 4 bases had no gene match. This CDR3 is 16 amino acids long. Germline loops: CDR1 SGHRS, CDR2 YFSETQ. As DNA, the CDR3 is TGCGCCAGCAGCTTGGCTGGGACAGGGAACTACAATGAGCAGTTCTTC. It specifies CASSLAGTGNYNEQFF.

V is TRBV6-1 and J is TRBJ2-2; D not resolved. Trimming stripped 0 bases from V and 5 bases from J, with 4 bases between. CDR3 length: 13 amino acids. Per germline, CDR1 MNHNS and CDR2 SASEGT. CDR3 protein: CASSEAWTGELFF. CDR3 coding DNA: TGTGCCAGCAGTGAAGCTTGGACCGGGGAGCTGTTTTTT.

CDR3 nucleotides: TGTGCCAGCAGCAGCAGACAGGGGAGGTCTGGGGCCAACGTCCTGACTTTC. Amino acids: CASSSRQGRSGANVLTF. The J gene is TRBJ2-6, the V gene TRBV27, with 8 bases matching TRBD1. Unmatched junction bases numbered 8, after V lost 6 bases and J lost 1 base. There are 17 residues in the CDR3. Germline-derived CDR1 and CDR2 are MNHEY and SMNVEV (reference sequence).

The chain has TRBV21-1 and TRBJ2-7; TRBD2, the D gene given by the table, was not confirmed from the DNA. TRBV21-1 is a pseudogene. The CDR3 is 15 residues long. The CDR3 DNA sequence: TGTGCCACTACACTGACGAGCGGAGGGAGGTACGAGCAGTACTTC. It specifies CATTLTSGGRYEQYF.

The chain combines TRBV6-1 with TRBJ1-5, with D hard to call. CDR1 and CDR2 from the germline V gene are MNHNS and SASEGT. This CDR3 spans 15 amino acids. V lost 10 bases, J lost 0 bases, and 16 bases lay in between. As DNA, the CDR3 is TGTGCCATCCTCGGGAGCCCCAATAGCAATCAGCCCCAGCATTTT. It yields the protein CAILGSPNSNQPQHF.

V is TRBV7-8 and J is TRBJ2-5; D is unresolved. Germline loops: CDR1 SGHVS, CDR2 FQNEAQ. V gave up 6 bases and J gave up 4 bases, with 9 bases separating them. This CDR3 has 12 amino acids. The CDR3 DNA follows: TGTGCCAGCAGTCGGACGGTAGAGACCCAGTACTTC. Encoded protein: CASSRTVETQYF.

This sequence joins TRBV2 and TRBJ2-1, with 7 bases matching TRBD2. V gave up 7 bases and J gave up 6 bases; unmatched junction bases: 9. The CDR3 spans 14 residues. CDR1 is SNHLY, CDR2 FYNNEI, per germline. CDR3: CASKTGGPINEQFF. The CDR3, as DNA: TGTGCCAGCAAGACGGGAGGACCCATCAATGAGCAGTTCTTC.

The sample holds a few counts of this clone. The chain combines TRBV29-1 with TRBJ1-1, with D hard to call. V dropped 3 bases and J dropped 11 bases, with 13 bases sitting between them. Germline CDR1 SQVTM, CDR2 ANQGSEA. The CDR3 runs to 11 residues. The CDR3 loop is CSVEVQVGAFF. The CDR3 coding sequence is TGCAGCGTTGAGGTGCAGGTTGGCGCTTTCTTT. The variable domain in full, with the rest retrieved from reference TRBV29-1 and TRBJ1-1, is SAVISQKPSRDICQRGTSLTIQCQVDSQVTMMFWYRQQPGQSLTLIATANQGSEATYESGFVIDKFPISRPNLTFSTLTVSNMSPEDSSIYLCSVEVQVGAFFGQGTRLTVV.

This rearrangement joins TRBV19 to TRBJ2-2; the D is unclear. This CDR3 region has 15 residues. Germline V gene lookup returns CDR1 LNHDA and CDR2 SQIVND (reference sequence). Trimming took 4 bases from V and 5 from J, leaving 14 bases between them. The CDR3 here is CASSTEFSRTGELFF. Here the CDR3 DNA reads TGTGCCAGTAGTACCGAATTTTCGCGTACCGGGGAGCTGTTTTTT.

The rearrangement joins TRBV9 to TRBJ2-3; D uncertain. Trimming stripped 4 bases from V and 3 bases from J, with 21 bases between. Germline V gene sequence: CDR1 SGDLS, CDR2 YYNGEE. CDR3 size: 17 residues. The CDR3 nucleotides are TGTGCCAGCAGCCCGCCTGGAACCCAGTTCCGTACAGATACGCAGTATTTT. Translated, it gives CASSPPGTQFRTDTQYF.

For this clone: The sample holds other DNA sequences that translate to the same CDR3. V usage is TRBV6-5 and J usage is TRBJ1-2; D might be TRBD1 (5 bases). This CDR3 region has 13 residues. Germline assignment: CDR1 MNHEY and CDR2 SVGAGI. Between the trimmed V and J ends, which lost 2 bases and 2 bases, there was a span of 6 bases. The CDR3 nucleotides are TGTGCCAGCAGTTACAAGGGGAACTATGGCTACACCTTC. Its protein is CASSYKGNYGYTF.